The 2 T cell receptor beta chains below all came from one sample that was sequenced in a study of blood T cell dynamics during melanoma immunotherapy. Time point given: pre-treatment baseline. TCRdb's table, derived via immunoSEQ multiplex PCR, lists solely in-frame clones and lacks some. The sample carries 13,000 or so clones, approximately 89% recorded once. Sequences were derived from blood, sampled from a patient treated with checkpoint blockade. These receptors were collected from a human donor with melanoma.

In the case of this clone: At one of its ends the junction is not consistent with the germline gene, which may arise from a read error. The CDR3 here is CASSSYYSPLHF. The DNA for the CDR3 is TGTGCCAGCAGCTCCTATTATTCACCCCTCCACTTT. The chain carries TRBV7-6 and TRBJ1-6; D not resolved. Germline V gives CDR1 SGHVS, CDR2 FNYEAQ. The CDR3 has 12 residues.

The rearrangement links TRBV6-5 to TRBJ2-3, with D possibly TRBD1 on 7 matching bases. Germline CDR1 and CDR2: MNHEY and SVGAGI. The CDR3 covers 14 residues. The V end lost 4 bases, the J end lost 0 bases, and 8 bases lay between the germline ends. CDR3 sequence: CASSSGGSTDTQYF. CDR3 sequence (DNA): TGTGCCAGCAGTTCAGGGGGGAGCACAGATACGCAGTATTTT.